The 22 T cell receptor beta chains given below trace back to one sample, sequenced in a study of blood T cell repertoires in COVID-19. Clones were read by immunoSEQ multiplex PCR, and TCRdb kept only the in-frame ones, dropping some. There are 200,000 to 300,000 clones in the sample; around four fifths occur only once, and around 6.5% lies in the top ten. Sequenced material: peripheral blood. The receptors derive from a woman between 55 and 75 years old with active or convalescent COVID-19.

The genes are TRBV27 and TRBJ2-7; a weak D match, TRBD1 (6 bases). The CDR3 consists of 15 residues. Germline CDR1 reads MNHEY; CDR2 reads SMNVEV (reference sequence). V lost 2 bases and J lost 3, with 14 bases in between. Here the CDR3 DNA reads TGTGCCAGCAGTTTAACAGGGAATCCCCACTACGAGCAGTACTTC. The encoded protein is CASSLTGNPHYEQYF.

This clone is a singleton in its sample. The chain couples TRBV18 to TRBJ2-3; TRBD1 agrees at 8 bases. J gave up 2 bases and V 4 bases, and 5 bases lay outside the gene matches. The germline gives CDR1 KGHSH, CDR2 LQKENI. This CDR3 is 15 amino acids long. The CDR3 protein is CASSRRQGSTDTQYF. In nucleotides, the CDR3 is TGTGCCAGCTCACGGCGACAGGGGTCCACAGATACGCAGTATTTT. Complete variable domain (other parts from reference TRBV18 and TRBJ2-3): NAGVMQNPRHLVRRRGQEARLRCSPMKGHSHVYWYRQLPEEGLKFMVYLQKENIIDESGMPKERFSAEFPKEGPSILRIQQVVRGDSAAYFCASSRRQGSTDTQYFGPGTRLTVL.

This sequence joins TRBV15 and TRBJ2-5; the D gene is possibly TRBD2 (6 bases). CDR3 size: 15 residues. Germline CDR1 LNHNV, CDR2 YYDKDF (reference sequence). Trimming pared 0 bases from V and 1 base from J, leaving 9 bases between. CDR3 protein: CATSRDPGGQETQYF. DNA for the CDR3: TGTGCCACCAGCAGAGATCCCGGGGGCCAAGAGACCCAGTACTTC.

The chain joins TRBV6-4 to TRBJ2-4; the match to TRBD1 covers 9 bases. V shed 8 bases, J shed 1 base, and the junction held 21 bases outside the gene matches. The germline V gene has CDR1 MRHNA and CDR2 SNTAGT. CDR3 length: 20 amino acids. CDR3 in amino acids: CASSEEYETGGSSAKNIQYF. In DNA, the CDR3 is TGTGCCAGCTCTGAAGAGTACGAGACAGGGGGGTCTAGTGCCAAAAACATTCAGTACTTC.

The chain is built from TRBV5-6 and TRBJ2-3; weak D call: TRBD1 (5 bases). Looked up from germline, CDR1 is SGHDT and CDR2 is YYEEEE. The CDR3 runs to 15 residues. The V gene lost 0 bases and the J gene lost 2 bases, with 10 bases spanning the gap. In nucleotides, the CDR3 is TGTGCCAGCAGCTTGGGCCAGGGTCCCACAGATACGCAGTATTTT. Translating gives CASSLGQGPTDTQYF.

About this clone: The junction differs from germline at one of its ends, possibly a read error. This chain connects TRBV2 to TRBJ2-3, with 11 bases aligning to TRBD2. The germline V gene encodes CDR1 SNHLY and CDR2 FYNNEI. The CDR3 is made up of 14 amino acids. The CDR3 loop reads CASSEGLAGDTQYF. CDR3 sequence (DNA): TGTGCCAGCAGCGAAGGACTAGCGGGAGATACGCAGTATTTT.

DNA for the CDR3: TGTGCCAGCAGCGTAGATTTAGGGGCCAACGTCCTGACTTTC. This codes for CASSVDLGANVLTF. This chain uses TRBV9 with TRBJ2-6; no reliable D call. The V gene lost 0 bases and the J gene lost 4 bases, with 5 bases spanning the gap. The germline gives CDR1 SGDLS, CDR2 YYNGEE. The CDR3 contains 14 residues.

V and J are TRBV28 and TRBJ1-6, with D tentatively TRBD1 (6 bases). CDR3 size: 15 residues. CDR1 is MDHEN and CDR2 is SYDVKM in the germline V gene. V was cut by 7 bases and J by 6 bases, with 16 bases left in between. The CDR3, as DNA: TGTGCCAGCATCACCGGGACACGGGGTAATTCACCCCTCCACTTT. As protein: CASITGTRGNSPLHF.

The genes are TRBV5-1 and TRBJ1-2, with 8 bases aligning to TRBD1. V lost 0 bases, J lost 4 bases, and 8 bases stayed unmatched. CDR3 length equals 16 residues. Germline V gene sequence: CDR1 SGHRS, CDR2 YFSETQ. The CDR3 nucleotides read TGCGCCAGCAGCTTGGGAGGGCAGGGGGCAATCTATGGCTACACCTTC. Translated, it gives CASSLGGQGAIYGYTF.

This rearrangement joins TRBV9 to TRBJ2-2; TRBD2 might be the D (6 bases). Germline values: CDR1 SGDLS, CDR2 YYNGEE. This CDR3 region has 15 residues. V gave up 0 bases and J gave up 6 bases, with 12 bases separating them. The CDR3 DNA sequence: TGTGCCAGCAGCGTAGTAGGGACTCAGGCCGGGGAGCTGTTTTTT. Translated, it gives CASSVVGTQAGELFF.

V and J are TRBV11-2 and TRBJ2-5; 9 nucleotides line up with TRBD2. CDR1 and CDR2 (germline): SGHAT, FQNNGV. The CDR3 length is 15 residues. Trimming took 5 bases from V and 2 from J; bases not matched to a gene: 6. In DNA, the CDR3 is TGTGCCAGCAGCCTCGGACTAGCGACACAAGAGACCCAGTACTTC. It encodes CASSLGLATQETQYF.

The CDR3 reads CASSLGAHYTGELFF. CDR3 coding DNA: TGTGCCAGCAGCTTGGGGGCTCATTACACCGGGGAGCTGTTTTTT. The chain uses TRBV5-6 and TRBJ2-2; D not resolved. V was shortened by 0 bases and J by 3 bases, with 9 bases between the two germline ends. The V gene's germline CDR1 is SGHDT and CDR2 YYEEEE. The length of the CDR3 is 15 residues.

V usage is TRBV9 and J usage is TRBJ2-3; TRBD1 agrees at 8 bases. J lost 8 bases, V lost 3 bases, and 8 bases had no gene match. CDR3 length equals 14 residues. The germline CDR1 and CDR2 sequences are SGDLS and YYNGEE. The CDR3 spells CASSEGDRRGTQYF. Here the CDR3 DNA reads TGTGCCAGCAGCGAGGGGGACAGGCGGGGTACGCAGTATTTT. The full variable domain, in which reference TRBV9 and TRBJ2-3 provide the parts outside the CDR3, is DSGVTQTPKHLITATGQRVTLRCSPRSGDLSVYWYQQSLDQGLQFLIQYYNGEERAKGNILERFSAQQFPDLHSELNLSSLELGDSALYFCASSEGDRRGTQYFGPGTRLTVL.

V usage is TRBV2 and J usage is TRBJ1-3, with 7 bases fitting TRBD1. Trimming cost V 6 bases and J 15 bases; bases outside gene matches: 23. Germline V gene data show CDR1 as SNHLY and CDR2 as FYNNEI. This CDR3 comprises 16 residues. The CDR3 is CASRAEDGTEALMKYF. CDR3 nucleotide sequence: TGTGCCAGCAGGGCCGAGGACGGGACAGAGGCCCTTATGAAATATTTT.

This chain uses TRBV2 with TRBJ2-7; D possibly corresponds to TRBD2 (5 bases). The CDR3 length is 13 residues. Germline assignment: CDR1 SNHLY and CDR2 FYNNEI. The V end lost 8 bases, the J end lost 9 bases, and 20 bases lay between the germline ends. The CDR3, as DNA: TGTGCCAGCTCACTCGACCTGCTAGCAGGGCAGTACGTC. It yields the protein CASSLDLLAGQYV.

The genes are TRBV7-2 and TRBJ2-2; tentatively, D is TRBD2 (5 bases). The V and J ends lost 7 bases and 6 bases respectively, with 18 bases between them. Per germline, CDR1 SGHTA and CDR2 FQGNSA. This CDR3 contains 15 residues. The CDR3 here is CASTKLVSTAGELFF. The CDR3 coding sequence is TGTGCCAGCACCAAACTAGTAAGCACAGCCGGGGAGCTGTTTTTT.

CDR3 in DNA: TGTGCCGCTAGAATAGGGACAGGGGACACCGGGGAGCTGTTTTTT. Translation gives CAARIGTGDTGELFF. The gene calls are TRBV19 and TRBJ2-2; TRBD1 aligns across 10 bases. J was trimmed by 3 bases and V by 11 bases; bases with no gene match: 9. From germline, CDR1 is LNHDA and CDR2 SQIVND (reference sequence). CDR3 length: 15 residues.

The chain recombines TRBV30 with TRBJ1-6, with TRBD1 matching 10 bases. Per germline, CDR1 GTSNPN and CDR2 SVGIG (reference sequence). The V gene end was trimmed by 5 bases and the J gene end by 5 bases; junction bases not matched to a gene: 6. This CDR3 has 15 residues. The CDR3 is CAWAPGTGDNSPLHF. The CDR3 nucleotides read TGTGCCTGGGCACCCGGGACAGGGGATAATTCACCCCTCCACTTT.

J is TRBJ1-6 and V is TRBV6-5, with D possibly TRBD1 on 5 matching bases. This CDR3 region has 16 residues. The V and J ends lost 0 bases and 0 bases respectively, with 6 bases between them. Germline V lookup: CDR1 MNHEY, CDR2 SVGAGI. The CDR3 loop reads CASSYSGGSYNSPLHF. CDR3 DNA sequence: TGTGCCAGCAGTTACTCGGGGGGCTCCTATAATTCACCCCTCCACTTT.

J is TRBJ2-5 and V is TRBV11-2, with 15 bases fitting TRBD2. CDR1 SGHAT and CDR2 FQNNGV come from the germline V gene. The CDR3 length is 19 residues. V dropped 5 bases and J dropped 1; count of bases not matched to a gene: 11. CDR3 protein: CASSPGGGLAGGLQETQYF. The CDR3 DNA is TGTGCCAGCAGCCCGGGGGGCGGACTAGCGGGGGGGCTCCAAGAGACCCAGTACTTC.

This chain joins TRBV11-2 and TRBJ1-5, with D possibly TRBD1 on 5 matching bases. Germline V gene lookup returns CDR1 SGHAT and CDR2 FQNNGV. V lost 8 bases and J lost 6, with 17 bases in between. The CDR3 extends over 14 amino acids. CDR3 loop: CASSQGVSSQPQHF. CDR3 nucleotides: TGTGCCAGCTCCCAAGGGGTTTCCTCTCAGCCCCAGCATTTT.

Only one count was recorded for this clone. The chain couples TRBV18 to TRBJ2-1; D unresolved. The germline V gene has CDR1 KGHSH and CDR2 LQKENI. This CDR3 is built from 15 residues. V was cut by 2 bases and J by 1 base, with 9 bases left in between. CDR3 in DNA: TGTGCCAGCTCACCAGTTGAGGCATCCTACAATGAGCAGTTCTTC. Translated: CASSPVEASYNEQFF.